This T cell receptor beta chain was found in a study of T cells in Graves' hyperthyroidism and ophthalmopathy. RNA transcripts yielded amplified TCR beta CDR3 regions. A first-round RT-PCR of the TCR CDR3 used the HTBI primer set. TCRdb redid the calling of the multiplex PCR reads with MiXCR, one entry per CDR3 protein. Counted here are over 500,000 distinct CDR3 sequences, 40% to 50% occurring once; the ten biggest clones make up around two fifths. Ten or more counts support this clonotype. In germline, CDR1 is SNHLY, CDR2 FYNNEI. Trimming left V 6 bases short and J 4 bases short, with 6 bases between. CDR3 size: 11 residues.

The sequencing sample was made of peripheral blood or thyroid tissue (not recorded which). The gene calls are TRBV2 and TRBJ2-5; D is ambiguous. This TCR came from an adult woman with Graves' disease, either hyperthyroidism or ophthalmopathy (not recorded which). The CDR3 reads CASRVIETQYF. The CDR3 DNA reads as TGTGCCAGCAGAGTGATAGAGACCCAGTACTTC.